This TCR beta chain was sequenced for a study of cytomegalovirus exposure and HLA in healthy donors. As concerns this clone: The antigen is undetermined.

Findings of the study overall: There were several of the most significant clusters that appeared linked to common viral pathogens in a later analysis.

60 Vbeta and 13 Jbeta primers were used in PCR. The data were produced by immunoSEQ multiplex PCR, yet TCRdb's version contains in-frame clones alone and is incomplete. The table includes 310,000 or so clones, 70% to 90% detected once. Nominal health characterized the donors when sampled, though unrecorded immune exposures were likely. CDR1 is SGHDT, CDR2 YYEEEE, per germline. V dropped 3 bases and J dropped 2; count of bases not matched to a gene: 3. This CDR3 is 15 amino acids long. This chain links TRBV5-6 with TRBJ2-2; 8 positions match TRBD2. The specimen sequenced was PBMCs. This receptor was identified in a woman aged 18-29 years in good health and CMV-seronegative. In DNA form, the CDR3 reads TGTGCCAGCAGCTACGGGGGGGCTAACACCGGGGAGCTGTTTTTT. Translated: CASSYGGANTGELFF.